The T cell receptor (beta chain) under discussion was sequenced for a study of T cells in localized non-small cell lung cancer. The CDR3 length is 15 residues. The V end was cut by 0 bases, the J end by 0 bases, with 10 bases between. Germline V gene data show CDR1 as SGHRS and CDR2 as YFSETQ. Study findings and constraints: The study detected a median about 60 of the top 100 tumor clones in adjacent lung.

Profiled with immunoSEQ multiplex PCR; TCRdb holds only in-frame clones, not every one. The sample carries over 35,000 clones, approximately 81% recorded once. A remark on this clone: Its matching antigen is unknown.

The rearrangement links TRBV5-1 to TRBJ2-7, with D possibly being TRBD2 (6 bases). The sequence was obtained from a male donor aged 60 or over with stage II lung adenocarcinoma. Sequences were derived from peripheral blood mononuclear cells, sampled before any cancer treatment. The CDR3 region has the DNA TGCGCCAGCAGCTTGGGAGGCGGGATCTCCTACGAGCAGTACTTC. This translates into CASSLGGGISYEQYF.